This TCR beta chain was sequenced in a study of human T cells and chemical hapten exposure. Across the study: The variation in per-sample TCR yields arose mainly from small differences in pooled library volumes.

Study observations and caveats: Those TCRs sitting above 1 in 1000 frequency stayed the same with DPC sensitization.

Unfractionated whole blood was the source of the extracted total RNA. During construction of the library, unique molecular identifiers were attached to individual cDNA molecules for quantitative, reproducible TCR counting. Original processing notes: Counts of TCRs in each sample centred on a median of roughly 89,000 and extended from approximately 25,000 to 650,000. TCRdb independently ran MiXCR on the 5' RACE reads; one entry per CDR3 protein. None of the V and J calls come from the authors' own analysis; TCRdb made them. The sample has about 80,000 distinct CDR3 sequences; roughly 8.4% are singletons. Germline assignment: CDR1 LNHDA and CDR2 SQIVND (reference sequence). The CDR3 has 15 residues. V was pared by 7 bases and J by 4 bases, with 9 bases of the junction left unmatched. This clonotype was detected only a few times. The antigen remains undetermined.

The chain carries TRBV19 and TRBJ2-2, with 7 bases identical to TRBD2. The origin of this receptor is a male donor in good health. The CDR3 here is CASMSAGEGTGELFF. CDR3 nucleotides: TGTGCCAGTATGAGTGCGGGAGAAGGCACCGGGGAGCTGTTTTTT. Looking up the rest from reference TRBV19 and TRBJ2-2 gives the full variable domain: DGGITQSPKYLFRKEGQNVTLSCEQNLNHDAMYWYRQDPGQGLRLIYYSQIVNDFQKGDIAEGYSVSREKKESFPLTVTSAQKNPTAFYLCASMSAGEGTGELFFGEGSRLTVL.